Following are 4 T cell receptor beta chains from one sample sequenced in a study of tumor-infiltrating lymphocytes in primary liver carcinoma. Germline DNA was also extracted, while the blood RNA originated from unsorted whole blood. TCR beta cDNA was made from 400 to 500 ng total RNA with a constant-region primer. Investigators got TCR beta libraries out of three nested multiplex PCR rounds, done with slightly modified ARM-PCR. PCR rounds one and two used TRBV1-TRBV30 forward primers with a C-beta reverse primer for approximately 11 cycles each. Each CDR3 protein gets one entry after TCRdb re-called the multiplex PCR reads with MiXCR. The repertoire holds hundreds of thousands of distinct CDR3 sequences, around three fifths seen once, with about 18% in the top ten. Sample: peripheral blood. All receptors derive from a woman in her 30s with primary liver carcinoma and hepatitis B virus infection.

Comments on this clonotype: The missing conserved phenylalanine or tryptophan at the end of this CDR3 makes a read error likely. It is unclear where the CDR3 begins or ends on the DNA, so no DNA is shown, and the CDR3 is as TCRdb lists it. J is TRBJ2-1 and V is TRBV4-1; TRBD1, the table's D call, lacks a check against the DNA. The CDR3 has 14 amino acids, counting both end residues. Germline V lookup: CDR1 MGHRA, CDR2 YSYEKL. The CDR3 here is CASSQAGQGNEQLL.

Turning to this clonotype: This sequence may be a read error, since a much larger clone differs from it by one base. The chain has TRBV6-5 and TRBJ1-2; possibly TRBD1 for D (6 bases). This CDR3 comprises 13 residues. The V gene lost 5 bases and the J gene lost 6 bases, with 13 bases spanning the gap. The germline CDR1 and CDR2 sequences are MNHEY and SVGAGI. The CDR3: CASSNDRMHGYTF. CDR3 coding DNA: TGTGCCAGCAGTAATGACAGGATGCATGGCTACACCTTC.

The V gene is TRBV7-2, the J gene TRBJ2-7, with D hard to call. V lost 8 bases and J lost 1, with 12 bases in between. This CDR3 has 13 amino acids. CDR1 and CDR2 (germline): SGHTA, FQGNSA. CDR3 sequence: CASGPRISYEQYF. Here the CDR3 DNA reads TGTGCCAGCGGCCCTCGTATTTCCTACGAGCAGTACTTC.

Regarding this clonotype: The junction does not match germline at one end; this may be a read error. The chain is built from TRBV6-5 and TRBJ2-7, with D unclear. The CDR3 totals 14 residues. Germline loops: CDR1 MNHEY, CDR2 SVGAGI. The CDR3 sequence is CASSYSDTSYEQHF. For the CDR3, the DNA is TGTGCCAGCAGTTACTCAGACACCTCCTACGAGCAGCACTTC.